Listed here are 8 T cell receptor beta chains from one sample, sequenced in a study of monozygotic twins with inflammatory bowel disease. TCRdb re-called the 5' RACE reads and shows each CDR3 protein once, DNA omitted. The listing records around 380,000 distinct CDR3 sequences. The specimen was blood. The receptors were gathered from a human donor with ulcerative colitis or Crohn's disease, or a healthy co-twin of an affected twin (not recorded which).

V and J are TRBV27 and TRBJ2-3. Per the germline V gene, CDR1 is MNHEY and CDR2 is SMNVEV (reference sequence). This CDR3 spans 16 amino acids. This chain's CDR3 is CASSLLRARATDTQYF.

The J gene is TRBJ1-2, the V gene TRBV29-1; the TCRdb call, TRBD1, lacks DNA for checking. The CDR3 is made up of 13 amino acids. The V gene's germline CDR1 is SQVTM and CDR2 ANQGSEA. The CDR3 reads CSVPLDGGGGYTF. Filled out from reference TRBV29-1 and TRBJ1-2, the complete variable domain reads SAVISQKPSRDICQRGTSLTIQCQVDSQVTMMFWYRQQPGQSLTLIATANQGSEATYESGFVIDKFPISRPNLTFSTLTVSNMSPEDSSIYLCSVPLDGGGGYTFGSGTRLTVV.

The V gene is TRBV11-2, the J gene TRBJ1-1; the TCRdb D gene call, TRBD1, has no DNA to confirm it. Germline CDR1 reads SGHAT; CDR2 reads FQNNGV. This CDR3 is 19 amino acids long. CDR3 protein: CASSPLVTLWGQGPTEAFF.

This chain connects TRBV20-1 to TRBJ2-3; TCRdb picks TRBD2, but there is no DNA to check that call. This CDR3 contains 13 residues. CDR1 DFQATT and CDR2 SNEGSKA come from the germline V gene (reference sequence). Here the CDR3 reads CSAHREGGLSQYF.

The chain has TRBV7-9 and TRBJ2-5; TCRdb proposes TRBD2, but this gene call is untestable without DNA. CDR3 length equals 16 residues. Germline V gene sequence: CDR1 SEHNR, CDR2 FQNEAQ (reference sequence). The CDR3 here is CASSPSGGGAQETQYF.

This chain joins TRBV5-5 and TRBJ2-2; TCRdb outputs TRBD1, but without DNA this stays unchecked. CDR1 is SGHKS, CDR2 YYEKEE, per germline (reference sequence). The CDR3 runs to 17 residues. The CDR3 protein is CASSLPPRDRDTGELFF.

This chain links TRBV5-1 with TRBJ2-1. The CDR3 extends over 13 amino acids. Per the germline V gene, CDR1 is SGHRS and CDR2 is YFSETQ. The CDR3 reads CASDTMIWGEQFF.

The V and J genes are TRBV20-1 and TRBJ2-1; the D call from TCRdb, TRBD2, cannot be confirmed without DNA. Germline CDR1 is DFQATT and CDR2 is SNEGSKA (reference sequence). This CDR3 spans 13 amino acids. The CDR3 sequence is CSATGLAGLEQFF.